This T cell receptor beta chain derives from a study of blood T cell repertoires in COVID-19. The assay was immunoSEQ multiplex PCR, and TCRdb's table has in-frame clones only and misses some. The table includes approximately 80,000 clones, 81% detected once. Germline CDR1 reads MDHEN; CDR2 reads SYDVKM. The CDR3 has 14 residues. Trimming pared 5 bases from V and 4 bases from J, leaving 14 bases between. The chain combines TRBV28 with TRBJ1-2; TRBD1 might be the D (6 bases). Source material: peripheral blood. The clonotype was recovered from an older man with acute or convalescent COVID-19. Here the CDR3 reads CASSLPGHIYGYTF. The CDR3, as DNA: TGTGCCAGCAGTCTTCCGGGACATATCTATGGCTACACCTTC.